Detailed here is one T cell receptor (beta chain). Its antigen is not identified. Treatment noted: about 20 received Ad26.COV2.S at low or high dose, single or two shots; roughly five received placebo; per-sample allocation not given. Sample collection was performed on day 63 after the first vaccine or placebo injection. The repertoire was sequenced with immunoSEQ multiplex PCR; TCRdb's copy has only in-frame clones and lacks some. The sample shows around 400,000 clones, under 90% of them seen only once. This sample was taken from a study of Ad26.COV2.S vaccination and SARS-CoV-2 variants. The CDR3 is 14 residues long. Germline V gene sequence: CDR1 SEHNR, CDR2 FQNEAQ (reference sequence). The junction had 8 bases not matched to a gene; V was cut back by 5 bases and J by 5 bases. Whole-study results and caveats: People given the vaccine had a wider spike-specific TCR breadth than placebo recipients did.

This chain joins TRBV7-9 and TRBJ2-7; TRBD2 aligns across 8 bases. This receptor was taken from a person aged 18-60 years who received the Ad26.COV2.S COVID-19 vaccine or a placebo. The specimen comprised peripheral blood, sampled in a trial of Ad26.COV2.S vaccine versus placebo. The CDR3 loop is CASSPRGGSNEQYF. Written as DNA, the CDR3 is TGTGCCAGCAGCCCCCGGGGGGGCTCGAACGAGCAGTACTTC.